This T cell receptor (beta chain) came from a study of Graves' ophthalmopathy and Graves' hyperthyroidism. Study in general: Pretreatment peripheral blood was obtained at initial diagnosis.

This clonotype was counted many times. Amplification of TCR beta CDR3 regions used RNA transcripts. Investigators did first-round RT-PCR with HTBI primers, then second-round multiplex PCR. One entry per CDR3 protein, called by TCRdb with MiXCR from the multiplex PCR reads. The table has 620,000 or so distinct CDR3 sequences, 22% seen once. Patients with other autoimmune diseases, uncontrolled infections, pregnancy or lactation were excluded. The diagnostic workup employed clinical symptoms, serum thyroxine, TRAb, thyroid ultrasound and orbital computed tomography. Out of 9 to 10 ml of fresh peripheral blood, PBMCs were obtained. This clonotype originated in a woman between 18 and 29 years old with stable Graves' hyperthyroidism. Some clones in this sample may be carry-over from other donors' samples. Sequenced sample: peripheral blood.

As DNA, the CDR3 is TGTGCCAGCAGCTTGTGGTCAGCCTCCGAGCAGTACTTC. Its translation is CASSLWSASEQYF. V usage is TRBV5-8 and J usage is TRBJ2-7; D is undetermined. The ends were cut back, 1 base at V and 6 bases at J, with 11 bases in the middle. Germline CDR1 reads SGHTS; CDR2 reads YDEGEE. This CDR3 spans 13 amino acids. The variable domain in full, with the rest retrieved from reference TRBV5-8 and TRBJ2-7, is EAGVTQSPTHLIKTRGQQATLRCSPISGHTSVYWYQQALGLGLQFLLWYDEGEERNRGNFPPRFSGRQFPNYSSELNVNALELEDSALYLCASSLWSASEQYFGPGTRLTVT.